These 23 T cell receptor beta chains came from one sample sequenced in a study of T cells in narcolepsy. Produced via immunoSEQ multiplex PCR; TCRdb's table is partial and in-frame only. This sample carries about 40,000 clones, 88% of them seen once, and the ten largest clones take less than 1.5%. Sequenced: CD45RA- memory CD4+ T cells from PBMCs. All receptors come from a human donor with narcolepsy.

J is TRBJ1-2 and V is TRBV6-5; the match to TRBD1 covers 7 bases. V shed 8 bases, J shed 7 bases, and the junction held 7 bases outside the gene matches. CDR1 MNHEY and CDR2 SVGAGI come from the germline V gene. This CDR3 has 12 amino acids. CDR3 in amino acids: CASREGAGGYTF. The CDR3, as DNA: TGTGCCAGCCGAGAGGGGGCTGGTGGCTACACCTTC.

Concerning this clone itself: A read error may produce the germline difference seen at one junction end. The CDR3 region is CASSRQGQF. The CDR3 nucleotides read TGTGCCAGCAGTCGACAGGGGCAATTT. This chain joins TRBV6-6 and TRBJ1-1, with 8 bases that match TRBD1. Germline lookup yields CDR1 MNHNY and CDR2 SVGAGI (reference sequence). This CDR3 is 9 amino acids long.

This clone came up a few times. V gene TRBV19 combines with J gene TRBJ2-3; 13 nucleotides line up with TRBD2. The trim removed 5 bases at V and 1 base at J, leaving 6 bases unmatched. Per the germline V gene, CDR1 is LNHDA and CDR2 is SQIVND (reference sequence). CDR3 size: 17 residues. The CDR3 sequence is CASSLLGLAGGTDTQYF. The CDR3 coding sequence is TGTGCCAGTAGTCTACTTGGACTAGCGGGAGGCACAGATACGCAGTATTTT.

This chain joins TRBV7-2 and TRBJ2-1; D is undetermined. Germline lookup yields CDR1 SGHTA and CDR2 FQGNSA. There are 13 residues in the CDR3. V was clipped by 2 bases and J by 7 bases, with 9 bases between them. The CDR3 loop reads CASSLLGRNEQFF. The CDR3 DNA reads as TGTGCCAGCAGCTTATTAGGCAGAAATGAGCAGTTCTTC.

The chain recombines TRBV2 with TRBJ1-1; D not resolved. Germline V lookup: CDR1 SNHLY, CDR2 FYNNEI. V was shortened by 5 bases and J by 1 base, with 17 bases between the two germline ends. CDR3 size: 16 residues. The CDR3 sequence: CASSPSGLARNTEAFF. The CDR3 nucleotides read TGTGCCAGCAGTCCTTCCGGTCTTGCCCGGAACACTGAAGCTTTCTTT.

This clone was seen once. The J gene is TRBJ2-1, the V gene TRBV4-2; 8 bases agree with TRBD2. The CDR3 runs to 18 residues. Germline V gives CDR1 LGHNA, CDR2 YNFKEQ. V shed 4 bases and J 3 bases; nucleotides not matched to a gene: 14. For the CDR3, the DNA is TGTGCCAGCAGCCCAGGGGTATTGGGCGGGAGGAGCTACAATGAGCAGTTCTTC. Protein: CASSPGVLGGRSYNEQFF.

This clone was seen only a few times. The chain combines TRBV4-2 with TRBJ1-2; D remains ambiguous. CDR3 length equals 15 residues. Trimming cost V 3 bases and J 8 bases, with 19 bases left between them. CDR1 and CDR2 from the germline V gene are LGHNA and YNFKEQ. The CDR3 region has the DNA TGTGCCAGCAGCCAGGGAGATGTATCCTTGGGAGGCTACACCTTC. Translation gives CASSQGDVSLGGYTF.

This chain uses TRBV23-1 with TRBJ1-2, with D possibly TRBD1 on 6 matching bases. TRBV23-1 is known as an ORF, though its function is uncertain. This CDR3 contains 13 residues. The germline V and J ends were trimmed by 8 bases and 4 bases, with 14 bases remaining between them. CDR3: CASGRQVTYGYTF. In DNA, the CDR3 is TGCGCCAGCGGGCGACAGGTGACCTATGGCTACACCTTC.

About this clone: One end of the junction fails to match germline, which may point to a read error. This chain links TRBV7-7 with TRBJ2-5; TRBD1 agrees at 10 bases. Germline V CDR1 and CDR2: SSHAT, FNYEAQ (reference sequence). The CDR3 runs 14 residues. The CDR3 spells CASSPGQGQETQYF. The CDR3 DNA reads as TGTGCTAGCAGTCCGGGACAGGGGCAAGAGACCCAGTACTTC.

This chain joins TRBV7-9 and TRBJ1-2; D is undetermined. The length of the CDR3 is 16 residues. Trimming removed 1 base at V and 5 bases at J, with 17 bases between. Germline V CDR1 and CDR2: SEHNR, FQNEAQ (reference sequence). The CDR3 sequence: CASSLGSALRDYGYTF. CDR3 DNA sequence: TGTGCCAGCAGCTTAGGATCGGCCCTACGAGATTATGGCTACACCTTC. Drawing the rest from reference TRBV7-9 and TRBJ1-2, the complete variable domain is DTGVSQNPRHKITKRGQNVTFRCDPISEHNRLYWYRQTLGQGPEFLTYFQNEAQLEKSRLLSDRFSAERPKGSFSTLEIQRTEQGDSAMYLCASSLGSALRDYGYTFGSGTRLTVV.

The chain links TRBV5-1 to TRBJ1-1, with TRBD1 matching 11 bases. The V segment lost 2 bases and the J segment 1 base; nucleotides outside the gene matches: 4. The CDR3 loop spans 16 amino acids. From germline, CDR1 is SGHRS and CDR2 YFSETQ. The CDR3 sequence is CASSLGQGAQNTEAFF. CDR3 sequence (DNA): TGCGCCAGCAGCTTAGGACAGGGGGCCCAGAACACTGAAGCTTTCTTT.

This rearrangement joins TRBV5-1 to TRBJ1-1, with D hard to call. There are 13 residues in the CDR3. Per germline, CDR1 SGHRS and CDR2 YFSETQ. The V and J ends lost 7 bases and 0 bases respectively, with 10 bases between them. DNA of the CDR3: TGCGCCAGCGGGCGGGAAATGAACACTGAAGCTTTCTTT. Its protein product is CASGREMNTEAFF.

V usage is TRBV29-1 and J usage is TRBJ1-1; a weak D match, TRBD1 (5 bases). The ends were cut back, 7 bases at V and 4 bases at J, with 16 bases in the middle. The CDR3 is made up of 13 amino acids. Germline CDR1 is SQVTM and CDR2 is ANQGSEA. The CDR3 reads CSGRDSTATEAFF. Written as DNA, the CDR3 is TGCAGCGGCCGGGACTCCACTGCCACTGAAGCTTTCTTT.

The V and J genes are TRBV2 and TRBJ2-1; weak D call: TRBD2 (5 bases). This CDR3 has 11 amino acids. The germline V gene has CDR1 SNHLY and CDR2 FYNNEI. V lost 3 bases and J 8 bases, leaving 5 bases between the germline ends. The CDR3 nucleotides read TGTGCCAGCAGTGAGAGGGATGAGCAGTTCTTC. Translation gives CASSERDEQFF.

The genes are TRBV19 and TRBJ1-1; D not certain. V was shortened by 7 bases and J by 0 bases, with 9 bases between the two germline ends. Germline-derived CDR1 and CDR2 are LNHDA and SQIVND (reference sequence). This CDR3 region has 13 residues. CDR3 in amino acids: CASMVGLNTEAFF. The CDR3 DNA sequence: TGTGCCAGTATGGTGGGGTTGAACACTGAAGCTTTCTTT.

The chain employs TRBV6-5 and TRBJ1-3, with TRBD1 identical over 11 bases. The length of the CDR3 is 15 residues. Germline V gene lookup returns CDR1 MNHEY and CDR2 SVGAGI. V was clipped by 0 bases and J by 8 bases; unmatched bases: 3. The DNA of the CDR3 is TGTGCCAGCAGTTACTCCGGGACAGGGGGAGACACCATATATTTT. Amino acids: CASSYSGTGGDTIYF.

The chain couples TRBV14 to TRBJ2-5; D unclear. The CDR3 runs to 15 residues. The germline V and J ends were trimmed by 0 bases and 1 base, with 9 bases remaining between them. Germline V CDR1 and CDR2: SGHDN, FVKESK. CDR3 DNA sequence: TGTGCCAGCAGCCAAGACGAGTTTGTCCAAGAGACCCAGTACTTC. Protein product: CASSQDEFVQETQYF.

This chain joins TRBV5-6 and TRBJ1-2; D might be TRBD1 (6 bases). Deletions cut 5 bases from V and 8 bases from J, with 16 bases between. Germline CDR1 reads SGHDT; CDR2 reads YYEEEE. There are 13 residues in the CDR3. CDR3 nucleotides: TGTGCCAGCAGTCTAGACAGGACCGGCGGCTACACCTTC. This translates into CASSLDRTGGYTF.

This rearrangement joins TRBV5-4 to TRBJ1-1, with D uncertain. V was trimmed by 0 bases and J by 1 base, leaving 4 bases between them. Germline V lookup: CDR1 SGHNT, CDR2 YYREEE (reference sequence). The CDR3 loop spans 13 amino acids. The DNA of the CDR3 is TGTGCCAGCAGCTTGGACAGGAACACTGAAGCTTTCTTT. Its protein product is CASSLDRNTEAFF.

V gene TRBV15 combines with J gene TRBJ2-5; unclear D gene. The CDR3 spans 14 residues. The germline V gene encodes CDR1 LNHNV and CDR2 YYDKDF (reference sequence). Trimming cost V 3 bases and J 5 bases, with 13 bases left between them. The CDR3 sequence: CATSRNFPGETQYF. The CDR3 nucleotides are TGTGCCACCAGCAGGAACTTTCCCGGGGAGACCCAGTACTTC.

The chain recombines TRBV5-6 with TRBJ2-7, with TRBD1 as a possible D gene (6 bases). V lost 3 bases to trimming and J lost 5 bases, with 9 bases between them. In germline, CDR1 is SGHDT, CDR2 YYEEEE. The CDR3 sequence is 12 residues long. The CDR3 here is CASSYGTNEQYF. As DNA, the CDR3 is TGTGCCAGCAGCTATGGGACAAACGAGCAGTACTTC.

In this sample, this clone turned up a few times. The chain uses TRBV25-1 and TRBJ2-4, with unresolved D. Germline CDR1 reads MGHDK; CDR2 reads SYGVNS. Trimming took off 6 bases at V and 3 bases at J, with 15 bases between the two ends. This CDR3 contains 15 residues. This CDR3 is CASREGPSHKNIQYF. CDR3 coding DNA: TGTGCCAGCAGGGAAGGGCCCTCCCACAAAAACATTCAGTACTTC.

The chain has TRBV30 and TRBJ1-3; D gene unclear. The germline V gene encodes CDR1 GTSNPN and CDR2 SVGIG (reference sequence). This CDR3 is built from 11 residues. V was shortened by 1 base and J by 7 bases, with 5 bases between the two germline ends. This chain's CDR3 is CAWSGANTIYF. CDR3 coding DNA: TGTGCCTGGAGTGGTGCGAACACCATATATTTT.